The source of this T cell receptor (beta chain) is a study of OX40 agonist ivuxolimab in advanced cancers. Study summary: Patients in dose escalation had liver, melanoma, kidney or head and neck cancers.

Germline assignment: CDR1 SGHRS and CDR2 YFSETQ. The ends lost 0 bases at V and 5 bases at J; junction bases unmatched: 2. This CDR3 contains 14 residues. The protocol was immunoSEQ multiplex PCR, while the TCRdb copy is restricted to in-frame clones and leaves out a portion. Of about 79,000 clones in the sample, roughly 91% were seen once. This clone came up a few times. The antigen is unknown. Patients who had autoimmune disease history or got systemic immunosuppression were left out. The sampling schedule covered blood at baseline, cycle 4 day 1, and cycle 7 day 1. Findings and caveats of the study: Part of the nonresponder group also had normalized T-cell clonal expansion that was low.

V is TRBV5-1 and J is TRBJ1-5; 7 nucleotides align to TRBD1. This receptor was identified in an adult with an advanced solid tumor such as melanoma, head and neck, liver or kidney cancer. The sample consisted of CD4+ or CD8+ T cells sorted from blood, taken in a trial of the OX40 agonist ivuxolimab. The CDR3 region has the DNA TGCGCCAGCAGCTTGGGGGACAGCTATCAGCCCCAGCATTTT. It is translated as CASSLGDSYQPQHF.